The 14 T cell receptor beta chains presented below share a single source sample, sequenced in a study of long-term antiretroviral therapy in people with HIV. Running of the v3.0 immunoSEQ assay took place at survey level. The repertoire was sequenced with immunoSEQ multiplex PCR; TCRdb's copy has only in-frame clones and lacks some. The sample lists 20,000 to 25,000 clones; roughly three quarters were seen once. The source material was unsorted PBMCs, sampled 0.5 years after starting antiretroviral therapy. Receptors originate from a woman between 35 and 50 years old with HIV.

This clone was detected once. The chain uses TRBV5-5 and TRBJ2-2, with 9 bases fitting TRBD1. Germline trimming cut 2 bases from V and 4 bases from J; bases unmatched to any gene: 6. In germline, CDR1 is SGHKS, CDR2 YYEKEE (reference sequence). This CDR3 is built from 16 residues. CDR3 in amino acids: CASSFPHRGLTGELFF. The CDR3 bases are TGTGCCAGCAGCTTCCCTCACAGGGGGCTCACCGGGGAGCTGTTTTTT.

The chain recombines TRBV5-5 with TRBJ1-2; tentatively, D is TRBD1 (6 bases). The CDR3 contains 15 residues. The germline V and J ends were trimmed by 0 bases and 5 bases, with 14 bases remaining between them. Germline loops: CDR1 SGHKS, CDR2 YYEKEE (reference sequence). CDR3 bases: TGTGCCAGCAGCTTGGGGGCAGGGGCGTATTATGGCTACACCTTC. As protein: CASSLGAGAYYGYTF.

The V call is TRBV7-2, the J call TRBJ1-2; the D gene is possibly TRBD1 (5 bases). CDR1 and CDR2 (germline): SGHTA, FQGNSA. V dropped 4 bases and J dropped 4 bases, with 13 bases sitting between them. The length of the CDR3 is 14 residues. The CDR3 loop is CASSSATGGYGYTF. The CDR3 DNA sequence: TGTGCCAGCAGCTCAGCAACGGGGGGCTATGGCTACACCTTC.

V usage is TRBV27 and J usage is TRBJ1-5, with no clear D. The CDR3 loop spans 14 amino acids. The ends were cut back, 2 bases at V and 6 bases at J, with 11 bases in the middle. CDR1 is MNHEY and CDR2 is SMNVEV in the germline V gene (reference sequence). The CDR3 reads CASSLRSGRQPQHF. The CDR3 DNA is TGTGCCAGCAGTTTACGAAGCGGGCGTCAGCCCCAGCATTTT.

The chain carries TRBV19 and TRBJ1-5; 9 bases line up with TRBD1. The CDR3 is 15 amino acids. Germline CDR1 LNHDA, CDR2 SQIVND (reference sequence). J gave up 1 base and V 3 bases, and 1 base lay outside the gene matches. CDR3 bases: TGTGCCAGTAGTATGGGACAGGGAAGCAATCAGCCCCAGCATTTT. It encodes CASSMGQGSNQPQHF. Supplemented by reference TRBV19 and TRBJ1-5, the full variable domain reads DGGITQSPKYLFRKEGQNVTLSCEQNLNHDAMYWYRQDPGQGLRLIYYSQIVNDFQKGDIAEGYSVSREKKESFPLTVTSAQKNPTAFYLCASSMGQGSNQPQHFGDGTRLSIL.

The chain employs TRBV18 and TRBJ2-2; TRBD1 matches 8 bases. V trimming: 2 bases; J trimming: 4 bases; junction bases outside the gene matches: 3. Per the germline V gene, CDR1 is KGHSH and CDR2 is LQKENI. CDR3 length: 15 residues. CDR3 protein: CASSPGTGPTGELFF. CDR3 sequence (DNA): TGTGCCAGCTCACCAGGGACAGGACCCACCGGGGAGCTGTTTTTT.

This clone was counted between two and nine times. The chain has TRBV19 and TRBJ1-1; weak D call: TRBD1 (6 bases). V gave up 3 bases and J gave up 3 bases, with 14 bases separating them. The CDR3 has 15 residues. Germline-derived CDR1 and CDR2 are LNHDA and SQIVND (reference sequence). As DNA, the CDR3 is TGTGCCAGTAGTATGACGGGGGCGGGAGACACTGAAGCTTTCTTT. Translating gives CASSMTGAGDTEAFF.

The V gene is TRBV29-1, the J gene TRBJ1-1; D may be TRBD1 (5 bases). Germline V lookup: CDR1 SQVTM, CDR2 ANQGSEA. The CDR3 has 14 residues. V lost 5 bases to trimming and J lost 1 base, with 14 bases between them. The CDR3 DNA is TGCAGCGTTACTAACCAGGGCGGGAACACTGAAGCTTTCTTT. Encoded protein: CSVTNQGGNTEAFF.

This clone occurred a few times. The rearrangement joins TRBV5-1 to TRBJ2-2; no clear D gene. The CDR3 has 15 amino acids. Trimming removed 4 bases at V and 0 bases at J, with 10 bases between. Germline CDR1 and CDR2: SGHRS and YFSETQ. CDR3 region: CASSPSVSNTGELFF. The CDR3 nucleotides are TGCGCCAGCAGCCCCAGCGTATCGAACACCGGGGAGCTGTTTTTT.

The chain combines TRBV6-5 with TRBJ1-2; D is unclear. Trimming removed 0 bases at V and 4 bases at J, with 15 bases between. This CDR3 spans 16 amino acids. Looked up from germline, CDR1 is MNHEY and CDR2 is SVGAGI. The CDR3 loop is CASSYSPPGRTYGYTF. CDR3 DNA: TGTGCCAGCAGTTACTCCCCCCCGGGCAGGACCTATGGCTACACCTTC.

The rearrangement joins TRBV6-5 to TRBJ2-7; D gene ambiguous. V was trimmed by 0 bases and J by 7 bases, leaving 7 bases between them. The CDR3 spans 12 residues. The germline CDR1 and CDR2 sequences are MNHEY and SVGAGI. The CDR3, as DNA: TGTGCCAGCAGTTACTCTAGGGATGAGCAGTACTTC. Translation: CASSYSRDEQYF.

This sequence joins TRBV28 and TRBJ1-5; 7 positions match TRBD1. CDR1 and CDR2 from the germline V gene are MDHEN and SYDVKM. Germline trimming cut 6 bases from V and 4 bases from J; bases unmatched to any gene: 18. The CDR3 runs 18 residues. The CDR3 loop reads CASSVLKFRTGPNQPQHF. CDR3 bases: TGTGCCAGCAGCGTACTTAAGTTCCGGACAGGTCCAAATCAGCCCCAGCATTTT.

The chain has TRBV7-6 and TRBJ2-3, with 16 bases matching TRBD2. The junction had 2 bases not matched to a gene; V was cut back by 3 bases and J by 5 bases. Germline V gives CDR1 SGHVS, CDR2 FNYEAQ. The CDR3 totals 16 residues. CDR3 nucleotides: TGTGCCAGCAGCTTGGGACTAGCGGGGGGGCAAGATACGCAGTATTTT. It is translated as CASSLGLAGGQDTQYF. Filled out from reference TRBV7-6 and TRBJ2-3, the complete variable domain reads GAGVSQSPRYKVTKRGQDVALRCDPISGHVSLYWYRQALGQGPEFLTYFNYEAQQDKSGLPNDRFSAERPEGSISTLTIQRTEQRDSAMYRCASSLGLAGGQDTQYFGPGTRLTVL.

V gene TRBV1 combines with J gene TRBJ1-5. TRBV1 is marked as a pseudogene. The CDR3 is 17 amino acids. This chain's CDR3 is CTSSQEEEGGGNQPQHF. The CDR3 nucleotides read TGCACCAGCAGCCAAGAAGAGGAGGGAGGCGGCAATCAGCCCCAGCATTTT.